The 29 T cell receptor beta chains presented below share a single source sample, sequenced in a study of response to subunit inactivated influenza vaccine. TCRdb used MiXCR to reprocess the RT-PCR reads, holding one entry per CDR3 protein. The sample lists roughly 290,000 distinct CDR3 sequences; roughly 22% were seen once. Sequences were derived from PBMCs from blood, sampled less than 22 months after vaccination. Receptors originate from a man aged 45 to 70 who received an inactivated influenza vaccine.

This chain's CDR3 is CATATSGTDTQYF. The CDR3 nucleotides are TGTGCCACCGCGACTAGCGGCACAGATACGCAGTATTTT. This rearrangement joins TRBV5-5 to TRBJ2-3, with TRBD2 matching 8 bases. Per the germline V gene, CDR1 is SGHKS and CDR2 is YYEKEE (reference sequence). The CDR3 is made up of 13 amino acids. The V gene end was trimmed by 9 bases and the J gene end by 1 base; junction bases not matched to a gene: 4.

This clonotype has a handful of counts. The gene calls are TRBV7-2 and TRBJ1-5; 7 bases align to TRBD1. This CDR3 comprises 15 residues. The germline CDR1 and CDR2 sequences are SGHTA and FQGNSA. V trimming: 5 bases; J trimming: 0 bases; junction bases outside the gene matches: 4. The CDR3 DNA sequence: TGTGCCAGCAGCGAGGACAGGATTAGCAATCAGCCCCAGCATTTT. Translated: CASSEDRISNQPQHF.

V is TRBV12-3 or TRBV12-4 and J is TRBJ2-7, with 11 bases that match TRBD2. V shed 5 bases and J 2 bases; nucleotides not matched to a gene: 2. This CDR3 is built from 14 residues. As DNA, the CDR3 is TGTGCCAGCAGTCTTAGCGGGGGGGCCTACGAGCAGTACTTC. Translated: CASSLSGGAYEQYF.

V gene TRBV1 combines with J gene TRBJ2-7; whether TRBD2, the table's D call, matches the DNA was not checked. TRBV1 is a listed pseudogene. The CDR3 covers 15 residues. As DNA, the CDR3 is TGCACCAGCAGCCAAGGGTCTCCCTACTTCTACGAGCAGTACTTC. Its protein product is CTSSQGSPYFYEQYF.

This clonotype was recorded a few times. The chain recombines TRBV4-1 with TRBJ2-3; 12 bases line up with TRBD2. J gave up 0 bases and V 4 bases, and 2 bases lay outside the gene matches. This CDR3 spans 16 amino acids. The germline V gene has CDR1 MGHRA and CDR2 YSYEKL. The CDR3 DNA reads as TGCGCCAGCAGCCTAACTAGCGGGGGGAGCACAGATACGCAGTATTTT. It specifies CASSLTSGGSTDTQYF.

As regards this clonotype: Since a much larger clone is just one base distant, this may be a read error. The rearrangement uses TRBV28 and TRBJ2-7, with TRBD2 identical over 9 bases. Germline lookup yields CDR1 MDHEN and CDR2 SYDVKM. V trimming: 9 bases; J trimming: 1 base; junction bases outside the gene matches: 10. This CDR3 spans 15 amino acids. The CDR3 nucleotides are TGTGCCAGAGGACGTAGCGGGAGCGGGTCCTACGAGCAGTACTTC. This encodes CARGRSGSGSYEQYF.

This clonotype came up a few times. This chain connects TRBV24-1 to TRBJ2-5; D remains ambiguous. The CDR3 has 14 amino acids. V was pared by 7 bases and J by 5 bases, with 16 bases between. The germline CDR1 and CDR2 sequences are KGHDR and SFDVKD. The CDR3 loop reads CATSSPGGGETQYF. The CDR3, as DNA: TGTGCCACCAGCTCCCCGGGTGGCGGCGAGACCCAGTACTTC.

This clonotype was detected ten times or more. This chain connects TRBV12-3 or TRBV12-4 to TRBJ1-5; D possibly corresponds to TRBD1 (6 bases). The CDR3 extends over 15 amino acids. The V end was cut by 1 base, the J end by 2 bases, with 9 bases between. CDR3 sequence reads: CASSLGAGGNQPQHF. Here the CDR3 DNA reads TGTGCCAGCAGTTTAGGGGCAGGGGGCAATCAGCCCCAGCATTTT.

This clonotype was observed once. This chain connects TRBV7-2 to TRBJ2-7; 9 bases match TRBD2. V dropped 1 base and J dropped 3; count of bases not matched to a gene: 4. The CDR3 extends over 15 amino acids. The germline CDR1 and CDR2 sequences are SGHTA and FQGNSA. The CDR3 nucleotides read TGTGCCAGCAGCTTAGGGCGGGGGGGGATCTACGAGCAGTACTTC. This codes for CASSLGRGGIYEQYF. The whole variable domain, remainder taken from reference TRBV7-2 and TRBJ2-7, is GAGVSQSPSNKVTEKGKDVELRCDPISGHTALYWYRQSLGQGLEFLIYFQGNSAPDKSGLPSDRFSAERTGGSVSTLTIQRTQQEDSAVYLCASSLGRGGIYEQYFGPGTRLTVT.

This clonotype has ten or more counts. The CDR3 DNA reads TGTGCCAGCTCACCACTCGATAATTCACCCCTCCACTTT. It encodes CASSPLDNSPLHF. V usage is TRBV18 and J usage is TRBJ1-6; D is ambiguous. The germline V gene encodes CDR1 KGHSH and CDR2 LQKENI. The CDR3 runs 13 residues. The V end was cut by 1 base, the J end by 5 bases, with 3 bases between.

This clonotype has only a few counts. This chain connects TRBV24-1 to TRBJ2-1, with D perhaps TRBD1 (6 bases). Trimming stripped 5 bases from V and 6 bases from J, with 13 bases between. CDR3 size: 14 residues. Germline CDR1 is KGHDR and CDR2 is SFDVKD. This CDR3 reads CATSGSTGINEQFF. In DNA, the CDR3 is TGTGCCACCAGTGGCTCGACAGGTATCAATGAGCAGTTCTTC.

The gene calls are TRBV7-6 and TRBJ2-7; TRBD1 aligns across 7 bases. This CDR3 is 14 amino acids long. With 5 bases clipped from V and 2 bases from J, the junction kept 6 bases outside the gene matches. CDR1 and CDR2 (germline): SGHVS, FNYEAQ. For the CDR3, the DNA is TGTGCCAGCAGCCGGGACAGATTAACCTACGAGCAGTACTTC. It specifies CASSRDRLTYEQYF.

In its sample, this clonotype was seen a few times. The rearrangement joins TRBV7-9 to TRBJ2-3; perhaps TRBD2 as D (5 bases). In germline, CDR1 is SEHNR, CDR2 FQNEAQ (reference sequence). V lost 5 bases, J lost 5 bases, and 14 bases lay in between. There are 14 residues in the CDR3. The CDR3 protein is CASSKHRGEDTQYF. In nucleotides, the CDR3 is TGTGCCAGCAGCAAACACCGGGGAGAAGATACGCAGTATTTT.

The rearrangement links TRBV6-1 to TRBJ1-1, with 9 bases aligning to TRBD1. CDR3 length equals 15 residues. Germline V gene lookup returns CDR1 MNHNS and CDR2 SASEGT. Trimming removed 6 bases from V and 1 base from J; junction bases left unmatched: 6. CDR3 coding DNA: TGTGCCAGCAGGGCTTCGGGACAGGGGAACACTGAAGCTTTCTTT. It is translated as CASRASGQGNTEAFF.

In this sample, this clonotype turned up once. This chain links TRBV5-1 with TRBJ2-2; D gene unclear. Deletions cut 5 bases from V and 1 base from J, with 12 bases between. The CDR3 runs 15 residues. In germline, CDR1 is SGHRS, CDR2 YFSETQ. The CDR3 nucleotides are TGCGCCAGCAGAGTGTCAGAAGTGAACACCGGGGAGCTGTTTTTT. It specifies CASRVSEVNTGELFF. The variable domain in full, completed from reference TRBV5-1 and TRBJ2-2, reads KAGVTQTPRYLIKTRGQQVTLSCSPISGHRSVSWYQQTPGQGLQFLFEYFSETQRNKGNFPGRFSGRQFSNSRSEMNVSTLELGDSALYLCASRVSEVNTGELFFGEGSRLTVL.

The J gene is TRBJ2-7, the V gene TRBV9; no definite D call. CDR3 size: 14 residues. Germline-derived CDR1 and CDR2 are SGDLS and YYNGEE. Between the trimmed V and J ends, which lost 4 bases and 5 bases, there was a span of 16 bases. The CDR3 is CASSPGGYGDEQYF. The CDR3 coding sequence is TGTGCCAGCAGCCCCGGCGGATACGGCGACGAGCAGTACTTC.

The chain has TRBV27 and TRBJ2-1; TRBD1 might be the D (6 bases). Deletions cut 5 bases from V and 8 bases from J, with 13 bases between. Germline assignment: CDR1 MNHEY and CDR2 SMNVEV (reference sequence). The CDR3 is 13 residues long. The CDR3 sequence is CASSKQGVDEQFF. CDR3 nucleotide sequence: TGTGCCAGCAGTAAACAGGGAGTAGATGAGCAGTTCTTC.

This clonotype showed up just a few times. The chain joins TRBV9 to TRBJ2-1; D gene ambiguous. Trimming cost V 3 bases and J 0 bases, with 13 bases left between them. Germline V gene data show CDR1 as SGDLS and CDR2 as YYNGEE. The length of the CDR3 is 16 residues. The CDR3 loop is CASSGTTGSSYNEQFF. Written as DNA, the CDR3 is TGTGCCAGCAGCGGAACGACTGGAAGCTCCTACAATGAGCAGTTCTTC.

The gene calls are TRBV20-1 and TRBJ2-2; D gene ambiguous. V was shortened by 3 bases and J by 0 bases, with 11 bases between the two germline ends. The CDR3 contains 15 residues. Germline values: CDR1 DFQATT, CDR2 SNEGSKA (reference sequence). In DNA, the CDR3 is TGCAGTGCTAGCGGAGAAGCCGCGAACACCGGGGAGCTGTTTTTT. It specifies CSASGEAANTGELFF.

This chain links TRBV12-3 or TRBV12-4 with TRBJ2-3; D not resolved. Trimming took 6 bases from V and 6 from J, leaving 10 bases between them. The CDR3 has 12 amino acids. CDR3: CASSTLADTQYF. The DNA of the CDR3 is TGTGCCAGCAGCACCCTTGCGGATACGCAGTATTTT.

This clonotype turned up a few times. CDR3 sequence: CSVTWPRGEQYF. In DNA, the CDR3 is TGCAGCGTTACCTGGCCGAGGGGCGAGCAGTACTTC. This chain uses TRBV29-1 with TRBJ2-7; either TRBD1 or TRBD2 may supply D (5 bases each). V was trimmed by 5 bases and J by 6 bases, leaving 14 bases between them. CDR1 and CDR2 from the germline V gene are SQVTM and ANQGSEA. The CDR3 covers 12 residues.

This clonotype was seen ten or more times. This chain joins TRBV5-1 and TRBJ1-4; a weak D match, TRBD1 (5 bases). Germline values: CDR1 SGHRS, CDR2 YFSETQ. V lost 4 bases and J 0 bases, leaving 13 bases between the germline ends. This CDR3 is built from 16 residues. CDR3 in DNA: TGCGCCAGCAGCCTAGGGACGGTGGCAACTAATGAAAAACTGTTTTTT. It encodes CASSLGTVATNEKLFF. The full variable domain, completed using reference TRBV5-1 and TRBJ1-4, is KAGVTQTPRYLIKTRGQQVTLSCSPISGHRSVSWYQQTPGQGLQFLFEYFSETQRNKGNFPGRFSGRQFSNSRSEMNVSTLELGDSALYLCASSLGTVATNEKLFFGSGTQLSVL.

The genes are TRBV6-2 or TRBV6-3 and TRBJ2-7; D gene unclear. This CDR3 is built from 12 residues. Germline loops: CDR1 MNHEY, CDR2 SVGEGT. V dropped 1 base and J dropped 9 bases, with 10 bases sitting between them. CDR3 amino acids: CASSYWKEGQYF. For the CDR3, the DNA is TGTGCCAGCAGTTACTGGAAAGAAGGGCAGTACTTC.

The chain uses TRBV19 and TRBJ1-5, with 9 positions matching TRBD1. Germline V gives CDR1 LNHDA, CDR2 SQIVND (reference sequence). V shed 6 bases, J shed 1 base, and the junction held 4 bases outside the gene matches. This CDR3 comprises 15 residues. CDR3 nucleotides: TGTGCCAGTAGACGACAGGGGGGAAGCAATCAGCCCCAGCATTTT. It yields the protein CASRRQGGSNQPQHF. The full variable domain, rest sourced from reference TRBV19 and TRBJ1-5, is DGGITQSPKYLFRKEGQNVTLSCEQNLNHDAMYWYRQDPGQGLRLIYYSQIVNDFQKGDIAEGYSVSREKKESFPLTVTSAQKNPTAFYLCASRRQGGSNQPQHFGDGTRLSIL.

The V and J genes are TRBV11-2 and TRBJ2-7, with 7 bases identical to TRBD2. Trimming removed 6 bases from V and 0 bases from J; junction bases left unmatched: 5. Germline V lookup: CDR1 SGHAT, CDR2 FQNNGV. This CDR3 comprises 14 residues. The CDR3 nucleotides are TGTGCCAGCAGGGATAGCGGGTCCTCCTACGAGCAGTACTTC. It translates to CASRDSGSSYEQYF. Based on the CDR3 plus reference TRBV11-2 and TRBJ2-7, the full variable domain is EAGVAQSPRYKIIEKRQSVAFWCNPISGHATLYWYQQILGQGPKLLIQFQNNGVVDDSQLPKDRFSAERLKGVDSTLKIQPAKLEDSAVYLCASRDSGSSYEQYFGPGTRLTVT.

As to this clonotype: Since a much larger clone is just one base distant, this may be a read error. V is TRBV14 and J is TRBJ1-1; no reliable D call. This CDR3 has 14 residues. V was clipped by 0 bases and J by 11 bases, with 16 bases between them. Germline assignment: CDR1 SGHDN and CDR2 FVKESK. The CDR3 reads CASSQDKRRVLAFF. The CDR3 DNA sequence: TGTGCCAGCAGCCAAGATAAACGCCGGGTTCTGGCTTTCTTT.

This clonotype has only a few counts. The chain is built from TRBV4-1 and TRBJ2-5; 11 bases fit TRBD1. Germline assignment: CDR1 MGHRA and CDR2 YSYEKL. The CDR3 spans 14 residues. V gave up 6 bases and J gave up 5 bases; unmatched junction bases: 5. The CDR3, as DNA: TGCGCCAGCAGACGGACAGGGGGCCCGGAGACCCAGTACTTC. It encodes CASRRTGGPETQYF.

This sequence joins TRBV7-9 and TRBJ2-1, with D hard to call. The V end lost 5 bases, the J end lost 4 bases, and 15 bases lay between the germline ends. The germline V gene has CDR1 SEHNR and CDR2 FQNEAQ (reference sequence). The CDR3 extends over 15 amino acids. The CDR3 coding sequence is TGTGCCAGCAGCCCAAAGGGCCGAGCATACAATGAGCAGTTCTTC. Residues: CASSPKGRAYNEQFF.

The CDR3 region is CASSTRLSNEQFF. CDR3 coding DNA: TGTGCCAGCAGCACTAGGCTCAGCAATGAGCAGTTCTTC. The chain employs TRBV11-1 and TRBJ2-1; D may be TRBD2 (5 bases). CDR3 size: 13 residues. The germline V and J ends were trimmed by 5 bases and 6 bases, with 11 bases remaining between them. Germline CDR1 is SGHAT and CDR2 is FQDESV (reference sequence).